The 22 T cell receptor beta chains reported below all come from one sample, sequenced in a study of T cells of healthy individuals. TCRdb re-called the 5' RACE reads with MiXCR, one entry per CDR3 protein. The table shows some 100,000 distinct CDR3 sequences, with under 20% occurring only once. The receptors shown here come from a human donor in good health.

The chain joins TRBV27 to TRBJ1-5, with D perhaps TRBD1 (6 bases). The ends were cut back, 5 bases at V and 2 bases at J, with 10 bases in the middle. The CDR3 has 14 residues. CDR1 MNHEY and CDR2 SMNVEV come from the germline V gene (reference sequence). CDR3 protein: CASSPDRRNQPQHF. The CDR3 coding sequence is TGTGCCAGCAGTCCAGACAGGCGCAATCAGCCCCAGCATTTT.

This clonotype has only one observation. CDR3 sequence (DNA): TGTGCCAGCAGTCGGAGCGGGGGCAATACCGGGACAGATACGCAGTATTTT. As protein: CASSRSGGNTGTDTQYF. The chain is built from TRBV12-3 or TRBV12-4 and TRBJ2-3, with 8 positions matching TRBD2. J gave up 3 bases and V 5 bases, and 13 bases lay outside the gene matches. This CDR3 spans 17 amino acids.

The chain links TRBV28 to TRBJ2-1; a possible D gene is TRBD2 (5 bases). Germline V CDR1 and CDR2: MDHEN, SYDVKM. This CDR3 region has 13 residues. V shed 6 bases and J shed 4 bases, with 10 bases lying between them. The CDR3 sequence is CASRLSGYNEQFF. The CDR3 DNA reads as TGTGCCAGCAGGCTTTCGGGGTACAATGAGCAGTTCTTC.

This chain uses TRBV6-6 with TRBJ2-7; tentatively, D is TRBD1 (5 bases). This CDR3 region has 15 residues. V was trimmed by 5 bases and J by 1 base, leaving 15 bases between them. Looked up from germline, CDR1 is MNHNY and CDR2 is SVGAGI (reference sequence). The CDR3 here is CASSVQGAISYEQYF. The CDR3 bases are TGTGCCAGCAGTGTTCAAGGGGCCATATCCTACGAGCAGTACTTC.

The V and J genes are TRBV11-1 and TRBJ2-1; D might be TRBD1 (5 bases). Trimming removed 5 bases from V and 8 bases from J, with 13 bases in between. CDR1 SGHAT and CDR2 FQDESV come from the germline V gene (reference sequence). This CDR3 comprises 13 residues. CDR3 in amino acids: CASSAPLGDEQFF. CDR3 nucleotides: TGTGCCAGCAGCGCCCCATTAGGGGATGAGCAGTTCTTC.

To note about this clonotype: This may arise from a read error, as a much more abundant clone is one base away. The CDR3 loop reads CASSLRRGPGELFF. The CDR3 coding sequence is TGTGCCAGCAGCCTTCGACGGGGTCCCGGGGAGCTGTTTTTT. The J gene is TRBJ2-2, the V gene TRBV11-1, with D perhaps TRBD2 (5 bases). The CDR3 is made up of 14 amino acids. Germline V CDR1 and CDR2: SGHAT, FQDESV (reference sequence). Trimming removed 5 bases from V and 6 bases from J, with 13 bases in between.

Concerning this clonotype itself: A much more abundant neighbour one base away suggests this may be a read error. The chain combines TRBV7-6 with TRBJ2-7; the D gene is possibly TRBD2 (5 bases). The germline V gene has CDR1 SGHVS and CDR2 FNYEAQ. The CDR3 length is 14 residues. The CDR3 protein is CVSSSQEGVYEQYF. CDR3 bases: TGTGTCAGCAGCAGTCAAGAGGGTGTCTACGAGCAGTACTTC.

The chain couples TRBV7-9 to TRBJ2-7; D might be TRBD1 or TRBD2, each matching 5 bases. Germline CDR1 is SEHNR and CDR2 is FQNEAQ (reference sequence). The CDR3 length is 11 residues. V dropped 4 bases and J dropped 11 bases, with 12 bases sitting between them. The CDR3 region is CASSSGPSEYF. The CDR3 DNA reads as TGTGCCAGCAGCTCGGGACCTTCCGAGTACTTC.

This clonotype was counted ten times or more. V and J are TRBV28 and TRBJ2-7, with TRBD1 matching 8 bases. CDR1 is MDHEN, CDR2 SYDVKM, per germline. There are 14 residues in the CDR3. J gave up 3 bases and V 6 bases, and 7 bases lay outside the gene matches. CDR3 sequence: CASRQGGGFYEQYF. The DNA for the CDR3 is TGTGCCAGCAGACAGGGGGGAGGTTTCTACGAGCAGTACTTC.

Worth noting for this clonotype: A read error may account for a junction end that differs from germline. The genes are TRBV29-1 and TRBJ1-1; unclear D gene. CDR1 and CDR2 from the germline V gene are SQVTM and ANQGSEA. The CDR3 consists of 13 residues. The CDR3 DNA reads as TGCAGCGTTGAGAGCGGTGAATACACTGAAGCCTTCTTT. Amino acid sequence: CSVESGEYTEAFF.

This sequence joins TRBV7-2 and TRBJ1-2; a possible D gene is TRBD1 (6 bases). With 4 bases removed from V and 6 bases from J, the gap between germline ends came to 15 bases. Germline V gene data show CDR1 as SGHTA and CDR2 as FQGNSA. The CDR3 is made up of 14 amino acids. CDR3 sequence reads: CASSSGALGHGYTF. The CDR3 DNA sequence: TGTGCCAGCAGCTCAGGGGCCTTGGGGCATGGCTACACCTTC.

Ten or more counts support this clonotype. The CDR3 DNA reads TGTGCCAGCAGTTTGTATAGCACAGATACGCAGTATTTT. It specifies CASSLYSTDTQYF. This chain links TRBV28 with TRBJ2-3; D is undetermined. The CDR3 has 13 amino acids. V lost 3 bases and J lost 0, with 4 bases in between. Per the germline V gene, CDR1 is MDHEN and CDR2 is SYDVKM.

The CDR3 region is CASSPGGQPQHF. For the CDR3, the DNA is TGTGCCAGCAGTCCGGGAGGACAGCCCCAGCATTTT. The rearrangement joins TRBV28 to TRBJ1-5; D gene ambiguous. Trimming took off 5 bases at V and 7 bases at J, with 9 bases between the two ends. From germline, CDR1 is MDHEN and CDR2 SYDVKM. The CDR3 loop spans 12 amino acids.

This clonotype was counted only a few times. The genes are TRBV4-3 and TRBJ1-6; 10 bases map to TRBD1. The germline CDR1 and CDR2 sequences are LGHNA and YSLEER. Trimming removed 0 bases from V and 9 bases from J; junction bases left unmatched: 5. This CDR3 comprises 16 residues. The chain's CDR3 is CASSQDLGQGFSPLHF. The CDR3 DNA reads TGCGCCAGCAGCCAAGATCTGGGACAGGGGTTTTCACCCCTCCACTTT.

This clonotype has ten or more counts. The chain uses TRBV7-6 and TRBJ2-3; no firm D call. V was trimmed by 1 base and J by 3 bases, leaving 5 bases between them. The CDR3 has 13 amino acids. Germline CDR1 reads SGHVS; CDR2 reads FNYEAQ. The DNA for the CDR3 is TGTGCCAGCAGCTTAGGGTGGACAGATACGCAGTATTTT. The encoded protein is CASSLGWTDTQYF.

This chain links TRBV27 with TRBJ1-4; D might be TRBD1 (6 bases). The V gene's germline CDR1 is MNHEY and CDR2 SMNVEV (reference sequence). The V end lost 2 bases, the J end lost 2 bases, and 9 bases lay between the germline ends. The CDR3 length is 15 residues. The DNA for the CDR3 is TGTGCCAGCAGTTTAGGGGACACTACTAATGAAAAACTGTTTTTT. Amino acids: CASSLGDTTNEKLFF.

The chain links TRBV11-1 to TRBJ2-3; D is uncertain. This CDR3 region has 14 residues. With 5 bases removed from V and 2 bases from J, the gap between germline ends came to 11 bases. CDR1 is SGHAT, CDR2 FQDESV, per germline (reference sequence). In nucleotides, the CDR3 is TGTGCCAGCAGCCTAGACTTCTCCACAGATACGCAGTATTTT. Translation: CASSLDFSTDTQYF.

In regard to this clonotype: A clone one base away is much larger, so this may be a read error. This sequence joins TRBV7-2 and TRBJ1-1; D is possibly TRBD1 (5 bases). Looked up from germline, CDR1 is SGHTA and CDR2 is FQGNSA. The CDR3 loop spans 17 amino acids. The CDR3 nucleotides read TGTGCCAGCAGCTTAGCCAGCACCGGGACCTTGAACACTAAAGCTTTCTTT. Encoded protein: CASSLASTGTLNTKAFF.

CDR3 protein: CATSRVYVEKLFF. The CDR3 bases are TGTGCCACCAGCAGAGTTTATGTTGAAAAACTGTTTTTT. The chain joins TRBV15 to TRBJ1-4; D remains ambiguous. Trimming removed 1 base at V and 7 bases at J, with 7 bases between. The length of the CDR3 is 13 residues. Germline CDR1 and CDR2: LNHNV and YYDKDF (reference sequence).

This clonotype has a handful of counts. The rearrangement links TRBV5-1 to TRBJ2-3, with 7 bases lining up with TRBD1. The CDR3 has 14 residues. CDR1 is SGHRS and CDR2 is YFSETQ in the germline V gene. The J segment lost 3 bases and the V segment lost 4 bases, leaving 5 bases of the junction unmatched. CDR3 amino acids: CASSIGTATDTQYF. In DNA, the CDR3 is TGCGCCAGCAGCATCGGGACAGCGACAGATACGCAGTATTTT.

The chain uses TRBV18 and TRBJ1-4; 7 nucleotides line up with TRBD1. The CDR3 extends over 12 amino acids. The germline V gene has CDR1 KGHSH and CDR2 LQKENI. V lost 10 bases, J lost 4 bases, and 3 bases stayed unmatched. DNA for the CDR3: TGTGCCACCACAGGGGATAATGAAAAACTGTTTTTT. Protein product: CATTGDNEKLFF.

CDR3 loop: CATARGRGRADTQYF. The CDR3 DNA reads TGTGCCACCGCGCGGGGTAGGGGTAGAGCAGATACGCAGTATTTT. The chain joins TRBV28 to TRBJ2-3, with D tentatively TRBD2 (6 bases). CDR1 and CDR2 (germline): MDHEN, SYDVKM. This CDR3 is 15 amino acids long. V was clipped by 10 bases and J by 4 bases, with 21 bases between them.